This TCR beta chain was obtained from a study of T cell repertoires in cytomegalovirus infection. Study-wide points: Dominant in the ex vivo response were TCR beta clonotypes restricted by HLA-C and specific for CMV.

Of note for this clonotype: Antigen: not known.

The CDR3 sequence is 16 residues long. Trimming took 5 bases from V and 5 from J; bases not matched to a gene: 9. Germline lookup yields CDR1 SGHVS and CDR2 FQNEAQ. TCRdb fed the reads into MiXCR, producing one record per CDR3 protein. The data contain some 700,000 distinct CDR3 sequences, roughly a third of them singletons. This sequence joins TRBV7-8 and TRBJ1-5, with 10 bases identical to TRBD1. The sequence was collected from a human donor in good health (CMV status not recorded). Some clones in this sample may be carry-over from other donors' samples. The specimen sequenced was PBMCs. The CDR3 DNA reads TGTGCCAGCAGCCAAGCCGGGACAGGGGTCTATCAGCCCCAGCATTTT. Protein sequence: CASSQAGTGVYQPQHF. The whole variable domain, remainder taken from reference TRBV7-8 and TRBJ1-5, is GAGVSQSPRYKVAKRGQDVALRCDPISGHVSLFWYQQALGQGPEFLTYFQNEAQLDKSGLPSDRFFAERPEGSVSTLKIQRTQQEDSAVYLCASSQAGTGVYQPQHFGDGTRLSIL.